The 20 T cell receptor beta chains presented below share a single source sample, sequenced in a study of T cell responses to AZD1222 COVID-19 vaccine. TCRdb's copy holds only in-frame clones and misses some; the assay was immunoSEQ multiplex PCR. The sample includes around 100,000 clones, roughly 91% of them seen just once. The source material was peripheral blood, sampled on day 0 of AZD1222 vaccination. The receptors were gathered from an adult in good health.

The chain employs TRBV19 and TRBJ2-2; tentative D call: TRBD2 (5 bases). This CDR3 is 17 amino acids long. Trimming took off 4 bases at V and 0 bases at J, with 15 bases between the two ends. The germline V gene encodes CDR1 LNHDA and CDR2 SQIVND (reference sequence). The DNA for the CDR3 is TGTGCCAGTAGTAACGAGGGAACGTTCGCGAACACCGGGGAGCTGTTTTTT. Its translation: CASSNEGTFANTGELFF.

The chain recombines TRBV27 with TRBJ2-7, with a tentative D call TRBD1 (6 bases). The germline gives CDR1 MNHEY, CDR2 SMNVEV (reference sequence). Trimming removed 2 bases from V and 3 bases from J, with 17 bases in between. This CDR3 region has 16 residues. The chain's CDR3 is CASSLLPPAQGYEQYF. CDR3 nucleotides: TGTGCCAGCAGTTTACTCCCGCCTGCACAGGGCTACGAGCAGTACTTC.

The V call is TRBV27, the J call TRBJ2-7; TRBD1 aligns across 7 bases. Germline CDR1 is MNHEY and CDR2 is SMNVEV (reference sequence). CDR3 length: 15 amino acids. J gave up 3 bases and V 6 bases, and 11 bases lay outside the gene matches. CDR3 sequence (DNA): TGTGCCAGCAGCAAAAAGGGACAGTTGATCTACGAGCAGTACTTC. Protein sequence: CASSKKGQLIYEQYF.

V and J are TRBV7-2 and TRBJ2-1; TRBD1 agrees at 10 bases. The CDR3 is 16 residues long. Trimming took 5 bases from V and 5 from J; bases not matched to a gene: 9. CDR1 SGHTA and CDR2 FQGNSA come from the germline V gene. The CDR3 DNA reads as TGTGCCAGCAGCCCCGGAACCGGGACAGGGGACAATGAGCAGTTCTTC. It yields the protein CASSPGTGTGDNEQFF.

The chain recombines TRBV6-4 with TRBJ2-1, with unresolved D. Trimming removed 0 bases from V and 3 bases from J, with 3 bases in between. In germline, CDR1 is MRHNA, CDR2 SNTAGT. The CDR3 length is 13 residues. CDR3 DNA sequence: TGTGCCAGCAGTGACTCGGACTACAATGAGCAGTTCTTC. Protein sequence: CASSDSDYNEQFF.

This chain links TRBV12-1 with TRBJ1-2. TRBV12-1 is a known pseudogene. The CDR3 runs 15 residues. The DNA for the CDR3 is TGTGCCAGCAGCTTTGAACAGGGAGGTGAGAATGGCTACACCTTC. Translating it yields CASSFEQGGENGYTF.

The chain couples TRBV5-1 to TRBJ2-2; 13 bases fit TRBD2. The V gene's germline CDR1 is SGHRS and CDR2 YFSETQ. This CDR3 is built from 18 residues. Trimming at V came to 4 bases and at J to 7 bases, leaving 13 bases not matched to a gene. The CDR3 DNA follows: TGCGCCAGCAGCCCGGGACTAGCGGGACTAAATACCGGCGGGGAGCTGTTTTTT. Translation: CASSPGLAGLNTGGELFF.

The chain combines TRBV19 with TRBJ2-5; D is possibly TRBD2 (6 bases). Trimming pared 5 bases from V and 1 base from J, leaving 17 bases between. The CDR3 spans 16 residues. The germline V gene has CDR1 LNHDA and CDR2 SQIVND (reference sequence). The CDR3 region is CASSLVTGAPQETQYF. CDR3 DNA: TGTGCCAGTAGTTTGGTCACGGGAGCACCCCAAGAGACCCAGTACTTC.

The genes are TRBV5-4 and TRBJ1-1; 7 nucleotides line up with TRBD1. CDR1 and CDR2 from the germline V gene are SGHNT and YYREEE (reference sequence). V dropped 4 bases and J dropped 11; count of bases not matched to a gene: 11. The CDR3 is made up of 13 amino acids. This CDR3 is CASSHRDRYAAFF. The CDR3 DNA follows: TGTGCCAGCAGCCACCGGGACAGATATGCGGCTTTCTTT.

The genes are TRBV7-6 and TRBJ1-3; no clear D. CDR3 length equals 15 residues. Germline lookup yields CDR1 SGHVS and CDR2 FNYEAQ. V lost 1 base and J lost 0, with 7 bases in between. The CDR3 loop is CASSLEPSSGNTIYF. The CDR3 region has the DNA TGTGCCAGCAGCTTAGAGCCGAGCTCTGGAAACACCATATATTTT.

The rearrangement joins TRBV7-2 to TRBJ2-1; D possibly corresponds to TRBD2 (5 bases). Germline loops: CDR1 SGHTA, CDR2 FQGNSA. The CDR3 spans 15 residues. Trimming stripped 7 bases from V and 5 bases from J, with 18 bases between. This CDR3 reads CASTLRRQRDNEQFF. The CDR3 bases are TGTGCCAGCACCCTACGTAGGCAGAGGGACAATGAGCAGTTCTTC.

The chain couples TRBV11-2 to TRBJ2-7; perhaps D is TRBD1 or TRBD2 (5 bases each). Germline assignment: CDR1 SGHAT and CDR2 FQNNGV. The germline V and J ends were trimmed by 4 bases and 6 bases, with 13 bases remaining between them. The CDR3 length is 13 residues. In nucleotides, the CDR3 is TGTGCCAGCAGCTCTTGGGACCGAGGCGAGCAGTACTTC. Protein product: CASSSWDRGEQYF.

The chain recombines TRBV19 with TRBJ2-1; 8 bases match TRBD1. This CDR3 has 16 residues. The V gene end was trimmed by 7 bases and the J gene end by 4 bases; junction bases not matched to a gene: 12. Germline-derived CDR1 and CDR2 are LNHDA and SQIVND (reference sequence). The CDR3 loop is CASTPGRDRRYNEQFF. The CDR3 region has the DNA TGTGCCAGTACCCCCGGCCGGGACAGGCGTTACAATGAGCAGTTCTTC.

This chain joins TRBV5-6 and TRBJ2-1, with 8 bases lining up with TRBD1. This CDR3 region has 15 residues. Germline V gene sequence: CDR1 SGHDT, CDR2 YYEEEE. Trimming at V came to 7 bases and at J to 4 bases, leaving 10 bases not matched to a gene. The CDR3 is CASLGGTGPYNEQFF. The CDR3, as DNA: TGTGCCAGCCTTGGCGGGACAGGTCCTTACAATGAGCAGTTCTTC.

V gene TRBV2 combines with J gene TRBJ2-7; tentatively, D is TRBD1 or TRBD2 (6 bases each). Germline V gives CDR1 SNHLY, CDR2 FYNNEI. Trimming shortened V by 8 bases and J by 3 bases, and 11 bases separated the two germline ends. This CDR3 has 12 amino acids. The CDR3 sequence: CASRGPSYEQYF. The CDR3 DNA reads as TGTGCCAGCCGGGGGCCCAGCTACGAGCAGTACTTC.

The chain recombines TRBV19 with TRBJ1-5, with no clear D. This CDR3 comprises 13 residues. Trimming removed 5 bases from V and 15 bases from J, with 20 bases in between. The germline CDR1 and CDR2 sequences are LNHDA and SQIVND (reference sequence). The CDR3 here is CASSPNSADLGHF. CDR3 bases: TGTGCCAGTAGTCCCAACTCGGCAGATCTTGGGCATTTT. Full variable domain (missing parts from reference TRBV19 and TRBJ1-5): DGGITQSPKYLFRKEGQNVTLSCEQNLNHDAMYWYRQDPGQGLRLIYYSQIVNDFQKGDIAEGYSVSREKKESFPLTVTSAQKNPTAFYLCASSPNSADLGHFGDGTRLSIL.

This chain connects TRBV18 to TRBJ1-5; 7 bases line up with TRBD1. V lost 4 bases and J lost 2; bases outside the gene matches: 14. CDR1 and CDR2 (germline): KGHSH, LQKENI. This CDR3 has 18 residues. CDR3 sequence: CASSLGFPTGTGNQPQHF. In DNA, the CDR3 is TGTGCCAGCTCACTTGGATTTCCGACCGGGACAGGCAATCAGCCCCAGCATTTT. Combining the CDR3 with reference TRBV18 and TRBJ1-5 gives the whole variable domain NAGVMQNPRHLVRRRGQEARLRCSPMKGHSHVYWYRQLPEEGLKFMVYLQKENIIDESGMPKERFSAEFPKEGPSILRIQQVVRGDSAAYFCASSLGFPTGTGNQPQHFGDGTRLSIL.

This chain links TRBV28 with TRBJ2-2; TRBD1 might be the D (8 bases). The V gene lost 2 bases and the J gene lost 6 bases, with 10 bases spanning the gap. CDR3 length: 14 residues. Germline CDR1 reads MDHEN; CDR2 reads SYDVKM. Here the CDR3 DNA reads TGTGCCAGCAGTTTAACAGGGGGGGCCGGGGAGCTGTTTTTT. The encoded protein is CASSLTGGAGELFF.

This chain uses TRBV9 with TRBJ1-5; maybe TRBD1 (5 bases). CDR1 SGDLS and CDR2 YYNGEE come from the germline V gene. The CDR3 totals 14 residues. The V gene lost 2 bases and the J gene lost 2 bases, with 8 bases spanning the gap. The CDR3 here is CASSVSGGNQPQHF. CDR3 DNA sequence: TGTGCCAGCAGCGTGTCGGGGGGCAATCAGCCCCAGCATTTT. Full variable domain (remainder filled in from reference TRBV9 and TRBJ1-5): DSGVTQTPKHLITATGQRVTLRCSPRSGDLSVYWYQQSLDQGLQFLIQYYNGEERAKGNILERFSAQQFPDLHSELNLSSLELGDSALYFCASSVSGGNQPQHFGDGTRLSIL.

The rearrangement joins TRBV28 to TRBJ1-1; D perhaps matches TRBD1 (5 bases). V was pared by 6 bases and J by 1 base, with 15 bases between. Germline CDR1 and CDR2: MDHEN and SYDVKM. This CDR3 spans 15 amino acids. The CDR3 loop reads CASSPRLQGNTEAFF. The DNA for the CDR3 is TGTGCCAGCAGCCCCAGGCTCCAGGGGAACACTGAAGCTTTCTTT. Together with reference TRBV28 and TRBJ1-1, the CDR3 gives the full variable domain: DVKVTQSSRYLVKRTGEKVFLECVQDMDHENMFWYRQDPGLGLRLIYFSYDVKMKEKGDIPEGYSVSREKKERFSLILESASTNQTSMYLCASSPRLQGNTEAFFGQGTRLTVV.